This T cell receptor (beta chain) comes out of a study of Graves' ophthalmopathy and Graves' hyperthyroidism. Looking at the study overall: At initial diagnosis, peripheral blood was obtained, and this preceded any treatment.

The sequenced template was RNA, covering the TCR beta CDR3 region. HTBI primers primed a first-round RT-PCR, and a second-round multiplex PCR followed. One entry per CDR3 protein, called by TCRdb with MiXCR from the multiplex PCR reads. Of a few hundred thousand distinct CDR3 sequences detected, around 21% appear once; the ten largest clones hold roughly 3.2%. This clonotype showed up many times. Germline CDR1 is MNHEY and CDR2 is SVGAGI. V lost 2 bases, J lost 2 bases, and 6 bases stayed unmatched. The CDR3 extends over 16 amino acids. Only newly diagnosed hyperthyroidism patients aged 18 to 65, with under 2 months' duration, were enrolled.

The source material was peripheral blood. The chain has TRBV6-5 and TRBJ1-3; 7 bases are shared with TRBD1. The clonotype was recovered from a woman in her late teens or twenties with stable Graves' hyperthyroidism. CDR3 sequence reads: CASSYARQGPGNTIYF. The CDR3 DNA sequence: TGTGCCAGCAGTTACGCGAGACAGGGTCCTGGAAACACCATATATTTT.